The clone carrying this T cell receptor beta chain was seen ten or more times. The sample is drawn from a study of T-cell reconstitution after alpha-beta-depleted transplantation in children. V was clipped by 8 bases and J by 14 bases; unmatched bases: 16. This CDR3 is 14 amino acids long. CDR1 is SNHLY and CDR2 is FYNNEI in the germline V gene. Unique molecular identifiers tagged the TCRbeta library. Using its own MiXCR run on the PCR reads, TCRdb lists one record per CDR3 protein. The repertoire consists of hundreds of thousands of distinct CDR3 sequences, with roughly 15% occurring once and the leading ten covering around 4.5%.

The chain is built from TRBV2 and TRBJ2-1, with 9 bases aligning to TRBD2. This TCR came from a human donor who donated a stem cell graft to a child with Fanconi anemia. The sequenced sample was PBMCs, obtained from the stem cell graft. CDR3 DNA sequence: TGTGCCAGCTTACTCCCGGGACTAGCCTGGTGGAAGTTCTTC. Its protein product is CASLLPGLAWWKFF.